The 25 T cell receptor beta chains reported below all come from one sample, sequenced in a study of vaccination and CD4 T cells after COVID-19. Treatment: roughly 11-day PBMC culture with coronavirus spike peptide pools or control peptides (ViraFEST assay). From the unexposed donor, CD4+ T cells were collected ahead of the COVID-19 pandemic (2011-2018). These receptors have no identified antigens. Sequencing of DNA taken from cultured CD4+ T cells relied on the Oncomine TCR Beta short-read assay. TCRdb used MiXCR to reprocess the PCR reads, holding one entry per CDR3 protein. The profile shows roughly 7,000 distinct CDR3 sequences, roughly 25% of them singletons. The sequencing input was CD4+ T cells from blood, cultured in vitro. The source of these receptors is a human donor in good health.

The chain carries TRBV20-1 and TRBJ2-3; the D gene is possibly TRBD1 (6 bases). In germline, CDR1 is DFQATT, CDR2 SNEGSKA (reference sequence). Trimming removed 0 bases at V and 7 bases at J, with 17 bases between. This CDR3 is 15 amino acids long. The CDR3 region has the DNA TGCAGTGCTAGAGATTTGTTGGGGGCAGAGAATACGCAGTATTTT. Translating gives CSARDLLGAENTQYF.

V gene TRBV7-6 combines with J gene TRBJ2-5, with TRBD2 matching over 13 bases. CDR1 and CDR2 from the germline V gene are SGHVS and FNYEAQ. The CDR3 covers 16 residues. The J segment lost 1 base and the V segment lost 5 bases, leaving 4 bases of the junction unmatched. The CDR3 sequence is CASSLTSGGIQETQYF. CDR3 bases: TGTGCCAGCAGCCTGACTAGCGGGGGGATCCAAGAGACCCAGTACTTC.

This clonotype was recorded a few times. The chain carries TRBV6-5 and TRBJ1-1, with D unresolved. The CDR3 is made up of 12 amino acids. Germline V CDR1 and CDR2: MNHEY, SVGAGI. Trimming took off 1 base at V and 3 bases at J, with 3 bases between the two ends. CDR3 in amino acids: CASSYFHTEAFF. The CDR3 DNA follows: TGTGCCAGCAGTTACTTCCACACTGAAGCTTTCTTT.

The CDR3 loop reads CASSEAGQLAQYF. As DNA, the CDR3 is TGTGCCAGCAGTGAAGCGGGTCAACTTGCCCAGTACTTC. The gene calls are TRBV6-1 and TRBJ2-5; the D is unclear. The CDR3 is made up of 13 amino acids. CDR1 and CDR2 from the germline V gene are MNHNS and SASEGT. The germline V and J ends were trimmed by 0 bases and 9 bases, with 11 bases remaining between them.

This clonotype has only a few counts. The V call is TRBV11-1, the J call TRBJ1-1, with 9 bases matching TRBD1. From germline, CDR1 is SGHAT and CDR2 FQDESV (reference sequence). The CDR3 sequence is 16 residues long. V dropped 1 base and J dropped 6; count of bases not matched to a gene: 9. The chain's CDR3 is CASSLDPGQGSSEAFF. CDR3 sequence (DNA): TGTGCCAGCAGCTTAGACCCGGGACAGGGATCTTCTGAAGCTTTCTTT.

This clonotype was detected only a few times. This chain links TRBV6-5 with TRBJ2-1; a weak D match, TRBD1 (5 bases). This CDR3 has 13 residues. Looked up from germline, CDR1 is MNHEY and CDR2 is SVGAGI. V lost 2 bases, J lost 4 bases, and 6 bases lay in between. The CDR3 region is CASSYDRYNEQFF. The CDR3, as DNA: TGTGCCAGCAGTTACGACAGATACAATGAGCAGTTCTTC.

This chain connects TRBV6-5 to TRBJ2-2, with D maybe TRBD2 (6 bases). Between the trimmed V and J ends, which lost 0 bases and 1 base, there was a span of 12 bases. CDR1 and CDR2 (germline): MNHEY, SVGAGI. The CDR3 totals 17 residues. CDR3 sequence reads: CASSYSRMGGNTGELFF. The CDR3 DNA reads TGTGCCAGCAGTTACTCGAGAATGGGGGGGAACACCGGGGAGCTGTTTTTT.

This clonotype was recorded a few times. The CDR3 region has the DNA TGTGCCAGCAGCCTTCCGACAGGGTCGACAGATACGCAGTATTTT. It codes for CASSLPTGSTDTQYF. The chain couples TRBV5-5 to TRBJ2-3; TRBD1 agrees at 7 bases. The CDR3 has 15 amino acids. Per germline, CDR1 SGHKS and CDR2 YYEKEE (reference sequence). Unmatched junction bases numbered 8, after V lost 4 bases and J lost 3 bases.

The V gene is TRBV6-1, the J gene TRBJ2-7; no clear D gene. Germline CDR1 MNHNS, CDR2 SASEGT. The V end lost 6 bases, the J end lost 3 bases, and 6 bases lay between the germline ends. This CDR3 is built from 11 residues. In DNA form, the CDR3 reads TGTGCCAGCAGAAATAACTACGAGCAGTACTTC. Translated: CASRNNYEQYF.

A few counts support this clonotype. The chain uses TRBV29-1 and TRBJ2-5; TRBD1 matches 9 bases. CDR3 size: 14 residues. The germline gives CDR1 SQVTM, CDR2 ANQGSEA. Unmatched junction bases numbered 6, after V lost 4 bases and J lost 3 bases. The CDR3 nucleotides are TGCAGCGTTGCGGGGGACAGGGACGAAGAGACCCAGTACTTC. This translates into CSVAGDRDEETQYF.

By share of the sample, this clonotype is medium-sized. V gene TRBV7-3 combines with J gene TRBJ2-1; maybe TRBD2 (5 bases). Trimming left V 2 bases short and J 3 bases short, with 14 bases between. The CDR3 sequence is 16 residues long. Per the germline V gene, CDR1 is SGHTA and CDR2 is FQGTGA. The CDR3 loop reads CASSLYPSGGYNEQFF. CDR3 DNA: TGTGCCAGCAGCTTATACCCCAGCGGAGGCTACAATGAGCAGTTCTTC.

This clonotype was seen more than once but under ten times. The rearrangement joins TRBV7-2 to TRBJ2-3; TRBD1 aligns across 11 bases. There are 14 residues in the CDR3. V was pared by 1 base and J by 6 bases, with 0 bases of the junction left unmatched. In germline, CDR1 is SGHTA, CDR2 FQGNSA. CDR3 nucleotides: TGTGCCAGCAGCTTAGGGACAGGGGGCGATACGCAGTATTTT. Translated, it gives CASSLGTGGDTQYF.

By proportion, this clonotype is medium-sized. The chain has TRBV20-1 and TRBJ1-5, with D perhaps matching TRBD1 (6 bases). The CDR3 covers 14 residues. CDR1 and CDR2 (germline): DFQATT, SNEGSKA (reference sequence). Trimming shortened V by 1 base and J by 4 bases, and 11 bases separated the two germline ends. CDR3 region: CSARGGGINQPQHF. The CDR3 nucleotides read TGCAGTGCTAGAGGGGGGGGCATAAATCAGCCCCAGCATTTT.

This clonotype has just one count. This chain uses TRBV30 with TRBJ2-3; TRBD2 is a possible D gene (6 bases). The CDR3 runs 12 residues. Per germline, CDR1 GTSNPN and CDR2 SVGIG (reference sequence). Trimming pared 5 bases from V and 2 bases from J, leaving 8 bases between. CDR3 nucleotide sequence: TGTGCCTGGGGGGGGAACACAGATACGCAGTATTTT. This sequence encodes CAWGGNTDTQYF.

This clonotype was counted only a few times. For the CDR3, the DNA is TGCAGTGCTAGAGTAGCGGGGGGCCTGGATACGCAGTATTTT. Protein sequence: CSARVAGGLDTQYF. This chain links TRBV20-1 with TRBJ2-3; 10 bases fit TRBD2. The V segment lost 1 base and the J segment 6 bases; nucleotides outside the gene matches: 4. The CDR3 runs to 14 residues. The germline gives CDR1 DFQATT, CDR2 SNEGSKA (reference sequence).

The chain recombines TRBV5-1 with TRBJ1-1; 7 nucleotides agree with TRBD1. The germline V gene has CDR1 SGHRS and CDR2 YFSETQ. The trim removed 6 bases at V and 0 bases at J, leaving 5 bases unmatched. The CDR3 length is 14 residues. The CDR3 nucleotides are TGCGCCAGCAAGGAGGGGGCCATGAACACTGAAGCTTTCTTT. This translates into CASKEGAMNTEAFF.

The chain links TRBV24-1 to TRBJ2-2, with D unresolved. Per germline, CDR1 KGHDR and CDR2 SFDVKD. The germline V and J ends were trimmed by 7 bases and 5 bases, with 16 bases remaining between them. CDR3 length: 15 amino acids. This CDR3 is CATSSETTETGELFF. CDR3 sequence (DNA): TGTGCCACCAGCTCCGAGACCACAGAGACCGGGGAGCTGTTTTTT.

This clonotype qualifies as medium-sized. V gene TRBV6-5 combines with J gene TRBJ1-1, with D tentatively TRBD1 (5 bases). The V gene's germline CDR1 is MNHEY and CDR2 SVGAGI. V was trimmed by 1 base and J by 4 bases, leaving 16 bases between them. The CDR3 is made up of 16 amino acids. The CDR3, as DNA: TGTGCCAGCAGTTACTTTATGGGGGGGTCGACCACTGAAGCTTTCTTT. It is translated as CASSYFMGGSTTEAFF.

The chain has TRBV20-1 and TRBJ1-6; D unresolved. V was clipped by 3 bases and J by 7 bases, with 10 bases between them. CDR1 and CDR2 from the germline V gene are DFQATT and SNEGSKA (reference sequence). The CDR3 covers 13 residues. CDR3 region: CSARRDANSPLHF. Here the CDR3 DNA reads TGCAGTGCTAGGAGGGATGCGAATTCACCCCTCCACTTT.

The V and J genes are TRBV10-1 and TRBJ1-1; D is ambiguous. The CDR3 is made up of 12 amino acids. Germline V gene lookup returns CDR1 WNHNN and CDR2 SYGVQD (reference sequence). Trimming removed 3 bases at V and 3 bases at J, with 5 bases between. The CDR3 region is CASSDSYTEAFF. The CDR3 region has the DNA TGCGCCAGCAGTGACAGCTACACTGAAGCTTTCTTT.

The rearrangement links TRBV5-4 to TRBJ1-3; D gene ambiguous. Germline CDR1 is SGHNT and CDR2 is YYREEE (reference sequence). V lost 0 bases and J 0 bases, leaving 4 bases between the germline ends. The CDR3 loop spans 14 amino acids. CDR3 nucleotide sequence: TGTGCCAGCAGCTTGGACGGCTCTGGAAACACCATATATTTT. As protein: CASSLDGSGNTIYF.

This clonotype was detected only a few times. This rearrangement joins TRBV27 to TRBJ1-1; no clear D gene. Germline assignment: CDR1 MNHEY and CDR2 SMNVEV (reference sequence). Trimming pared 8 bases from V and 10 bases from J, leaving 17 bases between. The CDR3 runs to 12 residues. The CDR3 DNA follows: TGTGCCAGCGTTCAAGGTTTATCGGGAGCTTTCTTT. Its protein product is CASVQGLSGAFF.

The CDR3 DNA sequence: TGCAGTGCTAGAGATCCACGAGCGGGGGGATGGGAGCAGTACTTC. The encoded protein is CSARDPRAGGWEQYF. The gene calls are TRBV20-1 and TRBJ2-7; 9 bases agree with TRBD2. Unmatched junction bases numbered 10, after V lost 0 bases and J lost 7 bases. CDR1 and CDR2 (germline): DFQATT, SNEGSKA (reference sequence). The CDR3 spans 15 residues.

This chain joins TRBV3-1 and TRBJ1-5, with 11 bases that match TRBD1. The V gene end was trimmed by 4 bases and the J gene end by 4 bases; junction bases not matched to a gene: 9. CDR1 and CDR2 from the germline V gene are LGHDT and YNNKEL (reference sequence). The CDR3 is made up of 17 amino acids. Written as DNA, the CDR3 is TGTGCCAGCAGCCCTAGTTTGGGACAGGGGGAAAATCAGCCCCAGCATTTT. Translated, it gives CASSPSLGQGENQPQHF.

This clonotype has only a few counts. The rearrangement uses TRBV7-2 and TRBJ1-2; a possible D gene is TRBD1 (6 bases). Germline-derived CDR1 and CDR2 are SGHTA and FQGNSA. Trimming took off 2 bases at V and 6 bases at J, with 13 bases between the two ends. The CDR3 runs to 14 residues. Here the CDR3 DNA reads TGTGCCAGCAGCTTAATCAGGGGAACGGATGGCTACACCTTC. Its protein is CASSLIRGTDGYTF.